Ten or more counts support the clone carrying this T cell receptor beta chain. The antigen remains undetermined. J lost 5 bases, V lost 0 bases, and 6 bases had no gene match. The CDR3 consists of 16 residues. Germline V gene lookup returns CDR1 LNHNV and CDR2 YYDKDF (reference sequence). The data stem from a study of breast tumors, draining lymph nodes, adjacent tissues. Study findings and constraints: Tumor and nontumor repertoires were significantly more similar in luminal-like than in basal-like breast cancer. Most tumor T cells seemingly derive from lymph node, then expand in tumor. Tumor T cell lymph node origin was a supported hypothesis, not proven. Tumor repertoires ranked between lymph nodes and nontumor tissue in diversity, with V and J gene preferences.

A single record per CDR3 protein comes from TCRdb applying MiXCR to the multiplex PCR reads. The table includes some 150,000 distinct CDR3 sequences, 33% detected once. Axillary draining lymph nodes of breast cancer patients supplied the node samples. The receptor comes from a female donor with breast cancer. Some clones in this sample may be carry-over from other donors' samples. Sequencing was carried out using axillary lymph node tissue. The chain is built from TRBV15 and TRBJ2-7; TRBD2 aligns across 11 bases. CDR3 sequence: CATSRDTRLAGHEQYF. CDR3 bases: TGTGCCACCAGCAGAGATACCCGACTAGCGGGACACGAGCAGTACTTC.